Listed below are T cell receptor beta chains from one sample, sequenced in a study of technical replicates of blood from a few donors. The method was immunoSEQ multiplex PCR; TCRdb's version includes in-frame clones alone and lacks a portion of them. The sample shows about 70,000 clones, nearly 98% of them seen only once. The sample was T cells isolated from PBMCs. Receptors were obtained from a human donor in good health. Both conserved end residues are part of each CDR3. The order of the fields is V gene, D gene, CDR3 length, clone size, J gene, CDR3 protein, CDR3 DNA. A D gene is named only where the DNA matches it firmly. Size tells how often a clone was seen (once, few, many) or the class of an expanded clone, and some rows leave it out.

>TRBV19|NA|16|NA|TRBJ1-2
CASMAPLYGTNYGYTF
TGTGCCAGTATGGCCCCTCTCTACGGGACTAACTATGGCTACACCTTC
>TRBV29-1|NA|12|NA|TRBJ2-5
CSVTTSEETQYF
TGCAGCGTTACAACAAGCGAAGAGACCCAGTACTTC
>TRBV28|TRBD2|15|NA|TRBJ2-1
CASSLGLAGGPGWFF
TGTGCCAGCAGTTTGGGCCTAGCGGGAGGGCCAGGGTGGTTCTTC
>TRBV7-9|NA|12|NA|TRBJ1-2
CASSLVREGYTF
TGTGCCAGCAGCTTAGTTCGGGAAGGCTACACCTTC
>TRBV11-3|TRBD1|15|NA|TRBJ1-2
CASSGQGHANYGYTF
TGTGCCAGCAGCGGACAGGGGCACGCCAACTATGGCTACACCTTC
>TRBV5-5|NA|14|NA|TRBJ1-1
CASSLGQENTEAFF
TGTGCCAGCAGCTTGGGACAGGAGAACACTGAAGCTTTCTTT
>TRBV20-1|NA|11|NA|TRBJ1-1
CSASQGTEAFF
TGCAGTGCTAGTCAGGGCACTGAAGCTTTCTTT
>TRBV7-9|TRBD1|13|NA|TRBJ1-2
CASSSGQGYGYTF
TGTGCCAGCAGCTCGGGACAGGGATATGGCTACACCTTC
>TRBV6-1|TRBD1|13|NA|TRBJ1-1
CAIHTGVNTEAFF
TGTGCCATCCATACAGGGGTGAACACTGAAGCTTTCTTT
>TRBV10-3|NA|13|NA|TRBJ2-5
CAISGEGGETQYF
TGTGCCATCAGCGGAGAGGGGGGGGAGACCCAGTACTTC
>TRBV5-1|TRBD2|19|NA|TRBJ2-1
CASSLASIDAGGHYNEQFF
TGCGCCAGCAGCTTGGCCTCGATTGATGCGGGGGGGCACTACAATGAGCAGTTCTTC
>TRBV11-2|TRBD2|13|NA|TRBJ2-1
CASSTLAGDEQFF
TGTGCCAGCAGCACGTTAGCGGGGGATGAGCAGTTCTTC
>TRBV5-1|TRBD2|16|NA|TRBJ2-7
CASSWTLAGGSYEQYF
TGCGCCAGCAGCTGGACACTAGCGGGAGGGTCCTACGAGCAGTACTTC
>TRBV7-9|NA|14|NA|TRBJ1-2
CASSLGQADYGYTF
TGTGCCAGCAGCTTAGGACAGGCGGACTATGGCTACACCTTC
>TRBV29-1|NA|12|NA|TRBJ2-7
CSVERGNYEQYF
TGCAGCGTTGAGAGGGGGAACTACGAGCAGTACTTC
>TRBV7-9|TRBD2|14|NA|TRBJ2-7
CASTHSGGLYEQYF
TGTGCCAGCACTCATAGCGGGGGCCTCTACGAGCAGTACTTC
>TRBV5-1|NA|16|NA|TRBJ2-3
CASSLEAGVSTDTQYF
TGCGCCAGCAGCTTGGAAGCAGGGGTTAGCACAGATACGCAGTATTTT
>TRBV18|TRBD1|15|NA|TRBJ1-1
CASSPPGQGAYEAFF
TGTGCCAGCTCACCGCCCGGACAGGGGGCTTATGAAGCTTTCTTT
>TRBV2|NA|15|NA|TRBJ1-5
CASSVERGSNQPQHF
TGTGCCAGCAGTGTGGAGAGAGGGAGCAATCAGCCCCAGCATTTT
>TRBV10-3|TRBD2|15|NA|TRBJ2-7
CAISEGLAGVREQYF
TGTGCCATCAGTGAGGGGCTAGCGGGAGTCCGCGAGCAGTACTTC
>TRBV6-1|NA|13|NA|TRBJ1-2
CASSDTPNYGYTF
TGTGCCAGCAGCGATACACCCAACTATGGCTACACCTTC
>TRBV5-1|NA|13|NA|TRBJ2-7
CASSDGLGYEQYF
TGCGCCAGCAGCGACGGACTGGGCTACGAGCAGTACTTC
>TRBV9|NA|15|NA|TRBJ1-1
CASSVAAQGSTEAFF
TGTGCCAGCAGCGTAGCGGCTCAGGGTAGCACTGAAGCTTTCTTT
>TRBV28|NA|16|once|TRBJ2-7
CASSLVGDISSYEQYF
TGTGCCAGCAGTTTAGTCGGGGACATTAGCTCCTACGAGCAGTACTTC
>TRBV7-9|TRBD1|13|NA|TRBJ2-3
CASSEQGAVTQYF
TGTGCCAGCAGCGAACAGGGGGCGGTCACGCAGTATTTT
>TRBV27|NA|17|NA|TRBJ2-6
CASRQGTFSSGANVLTF
TGTGCCAGCAGACAAGGGACTTTTTCCTCTGGGGCCAACGTCCTGACTTTC
>TRBV5-1|NA|15|NA|TRBJ2-1
CASSIESFSYNEQFF
TGCGCCAGCAGTATCGAGTCATTTTCTTACAATGAGCAGTTCTTC
>TRBV6-1|NA|14|NA|TRBJ2-3
CASRRQSYTDTQYF
TGTGCCAGCAGACGACAGTCCTACACAGATACGCAGTATTTT
>TRBV7-9|TRBD2|19|NA|TRBJ2-7
CASSDTRMLLARSSYEQYF
TGTGCCAGCAGCGACACTCGGATGCTACTAGCGAGAAGCTCCTACGAGCAGTACTTC
>TRBV5-1|NA|14|NA|TRBJ1-1
CASGYTSGGGMAFF
TGCGCCAGCGGATATACAAGTGGGGGGGGGATGGCTTTCTTT
>TRBV10-3|TRBD1|13|NA|TRBJ1-2
CAISTGGRNGYTF
TGTGCCATCAGTACAGGGGGCAGGAATGGCTACACCTTC